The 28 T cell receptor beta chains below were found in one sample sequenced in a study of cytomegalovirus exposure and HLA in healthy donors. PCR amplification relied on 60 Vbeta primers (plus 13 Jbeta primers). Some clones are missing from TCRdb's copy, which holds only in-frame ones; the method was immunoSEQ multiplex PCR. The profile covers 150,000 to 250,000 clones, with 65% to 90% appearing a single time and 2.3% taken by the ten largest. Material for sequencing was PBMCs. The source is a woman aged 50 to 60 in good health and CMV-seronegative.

The CDR3 nucleotides read TGTGCCAGCGGGGGACAGGGGGTTGCGAACACTGAAGCTTTCTTT. Residues: CASGGQGVANTEAFF. The V gene is TRBV2, the J gene TRBJ1-1, with 11 bases fitting TRBD1. Trimming cost V 8 bases and J 1 base; bases outside gene matches: 6. This CDR3 is built from 15 residues. Germline lookup yields CDR1 SNHLY and CDR2 FYNNEI. The variable domain in full, completed from reference TRBV2 and TRBJ1-1, reads EPEVTQTPSHQVTQMGQEVILRCVPISNHLYFYWYRQILGQKVEFLVSFYNNEISEKSEIFDDQFSVERPDGSNFTLKIRSTKLEDSAMYFCASGGQGVANTEAFFGQGTRLTVV.

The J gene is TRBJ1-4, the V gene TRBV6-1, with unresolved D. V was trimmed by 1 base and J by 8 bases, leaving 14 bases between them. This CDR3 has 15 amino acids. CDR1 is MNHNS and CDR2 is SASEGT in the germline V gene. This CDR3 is CASSEDGGPREKLFF. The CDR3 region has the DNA TGTGCCAGCAGTGAAGATGGAGGGCCTCGGGAAAAACTGTTTTTT.

CDR3 DNA sequence: TGTGCCAGCAGCTTAGAGGGGCGGAGTGAAGCTTTCTTT. The encoded protein is CASSLEGRSEAFF. The chain combines TRBV7-9 with TRBJ1-1; D perhaps matches TRBD1 (5 bases). Germline CDR1 is SEHNR and CDR2 is FQNEAQ (reference sequence). The germline V and J ends were trimmed by 1 base and 7 bases, with 10 bases remaining between them. CDR3 size: 13 residues.

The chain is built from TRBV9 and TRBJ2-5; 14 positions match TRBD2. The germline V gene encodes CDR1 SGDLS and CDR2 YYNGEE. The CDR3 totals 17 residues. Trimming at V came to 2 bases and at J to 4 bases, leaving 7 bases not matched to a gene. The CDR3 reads CASSVLIGTSGRETQYF. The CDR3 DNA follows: TGTGCCAGCAGCGTCCTGATCGGGACTAGCGGGAGAGAGACCCAGTACTTC.

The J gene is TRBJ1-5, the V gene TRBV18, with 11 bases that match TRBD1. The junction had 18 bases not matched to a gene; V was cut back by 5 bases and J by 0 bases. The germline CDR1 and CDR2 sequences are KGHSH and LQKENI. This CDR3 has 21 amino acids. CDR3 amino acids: CASSSNIDAGTGGSSNQPQHF. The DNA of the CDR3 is TGTGCCAGCTCATCGAATATTGACGCCGGGACAGGGGGATCTAGCAATCAGCCCCAGCATTTT.

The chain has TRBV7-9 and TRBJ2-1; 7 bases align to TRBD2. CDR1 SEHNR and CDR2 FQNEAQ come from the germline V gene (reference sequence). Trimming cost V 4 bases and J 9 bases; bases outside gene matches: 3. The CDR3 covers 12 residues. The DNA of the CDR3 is TGTGCCAGCAGCTCTGGGAGGGGTGAGCAGTTCTTC. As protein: CASSSGRGEQFF.

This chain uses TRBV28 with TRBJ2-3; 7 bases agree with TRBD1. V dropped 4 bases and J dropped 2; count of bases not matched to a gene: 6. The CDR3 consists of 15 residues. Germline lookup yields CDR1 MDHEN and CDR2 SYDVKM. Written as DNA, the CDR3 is TGTGCCAGCAGTTCCCGACAGGGAAACACAGATACGCAGTATTTT. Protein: CASSSRQGNTDTQYF.

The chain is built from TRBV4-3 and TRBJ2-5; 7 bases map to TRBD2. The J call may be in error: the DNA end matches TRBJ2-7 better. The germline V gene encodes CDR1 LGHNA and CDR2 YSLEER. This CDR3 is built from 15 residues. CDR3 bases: TGCGCCAGCAGCCCTCTAGCGGATAGCTCCTACGAGCAGTACTTC. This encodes CASSPLADSSYEQYF.

CDR3 in DNA: TGTGCCAGCAGTGAGGAGGAGGGAAGACCTAATCAGCCCCAGCATTTT. This codes for CASSEEEGRPNQPQHF. The chain carries TRBV2 and TRBJ1-5; D not certain. Trimming pared 3 bases from V and 4 bases from J, leaving 16 bases between. This CDR3 is built from 16 residues. Germline loops: CDR1 SNHLY, CDR2 FYNNEI.

CDR3 DNA sequence: TGTGCCAGCAGCGCTGACAGGGGGCGATTGGATGGCTACACCTTC. This encodes CASSADRGRLDGYTF. The chain joins TRBV5-8 to TRBJ1-2; TRBD1 agrees at 10 bases. Losses at the gene ends were 4 bases for V and 6 bases for J; bases not matched to a gene: 9. The length of the CDR3 is 15 residues. CDR1 is SGHTS and CDR2 is YDEGEE in the germline V gene.

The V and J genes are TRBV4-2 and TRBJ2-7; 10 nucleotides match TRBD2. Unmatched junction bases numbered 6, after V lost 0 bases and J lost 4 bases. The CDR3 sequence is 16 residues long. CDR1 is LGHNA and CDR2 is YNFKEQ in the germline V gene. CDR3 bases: TGTGCCAGCAGCCAAGACTGGGCTAGCGGGGGATACGAGCAGTACTTC. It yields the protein CASSQDWASGGYEQYF.

The DNA for the CDR3 is TGTGCCAGCAGGGGACAGGGGGCGACCTACGAGCAGTACTTC. This codes for CASRGQGATYEQYF. This chain uses TRBV28 with TRBJ2-5, with 12 bases that match TRBD1. TRBJ2-7 explains the end of the DNA better; the J call may be wrong. Germline CDR1 MDHEN, CDR2 SYDVKM. This CDR3 is 14 amino acids long.

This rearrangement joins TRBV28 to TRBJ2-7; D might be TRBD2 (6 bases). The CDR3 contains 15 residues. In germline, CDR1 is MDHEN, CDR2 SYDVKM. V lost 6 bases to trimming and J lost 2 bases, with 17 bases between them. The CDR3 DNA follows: TGTGCCAGCAGCGAATCTGGGCGGGATGCCTACGAGCAGTACTTC. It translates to CASSESGRDAYEQYF.

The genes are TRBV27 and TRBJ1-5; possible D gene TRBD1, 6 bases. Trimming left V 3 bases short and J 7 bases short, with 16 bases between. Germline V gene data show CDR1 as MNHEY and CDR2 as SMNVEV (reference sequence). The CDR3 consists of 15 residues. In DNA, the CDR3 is TGTGCCAGCAGTTTTCAGGGGCTGAAAGGCCAGCCCCAGCATTTT. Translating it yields CASSFQGLKGQPQHF.

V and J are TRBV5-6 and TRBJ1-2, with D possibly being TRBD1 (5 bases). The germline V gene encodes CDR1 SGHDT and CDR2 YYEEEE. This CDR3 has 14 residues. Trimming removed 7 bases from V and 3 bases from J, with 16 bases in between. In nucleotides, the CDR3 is TGTGCCAGCGCCCCCCCGGGGGGGGACTATGGCTACACCTTC. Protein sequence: CASAPPGGDYGYTF. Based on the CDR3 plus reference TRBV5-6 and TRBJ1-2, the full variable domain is DAGVTQSPTHLIKTRGQQVTLRCSPKSGHDTVSWYQQALGQGPQFIFQYYEEEERQRGNFPDRFSGHQFPNYSSELNVNALLLGDSALYLCASAPPGGDYGYTFGSGTRLTVV.

This CDR3 reads CASSGSGRGNEQFF. CDR3 coding DNA: TGTGCCTCTTCAGGGAGCGGGAGAGGGAATGAGCAGTTCTTC. V usage is TRBV15 and J usage is TRBJ2-1; the match to TRBD2 covers 8 bases. Trimming at V came to 11 bases and at J to 7 bases, leaving 13 bases not matched to a gene. Germline V lookup: CDR1 LNHNV, CDR2 YYDKDF (reference sequence). This CDR3 is built from 14 residues. Complete variable domain (other parts from reference TRBV15 and TRBJ2-1): DAMVIQNPRYQVTQFGKPVTLSCSQTLNHNVMYWYQQKSSQAPKLLFHYYDKDFNNEADTPDNFQSRRPNTSFCFLDIRSPGLGDTAMYLCASSGSGRGNEQFFGPGTRLTVL.

The CDR3 loop is CASSYFGQGAAEAFF. In nucleotides, the CDR3 is TGTGCCAGCAGTTACTTTGGACAGGGGGCGGCTGAAGCTTTCTTT. The chain links TRBV6-6 to TRBJ1-1; TRBD1 agrees at 11 bases. The CDR3 loop spans 15 amino acids. CDR1 and CDR2 from the germline V gene are MNHNY and SVGAGI (reference sequence). The V gene end was trimmed by 1 base and the J gene end by 6 bases; junction bases not matched to a gene: 4.

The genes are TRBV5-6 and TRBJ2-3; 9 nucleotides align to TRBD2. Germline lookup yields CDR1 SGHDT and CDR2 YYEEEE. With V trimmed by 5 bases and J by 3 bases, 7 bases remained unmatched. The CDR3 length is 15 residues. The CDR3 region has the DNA TGTGCCAGCAGTTCCCTAGCGGGAACAACAGATACGCAGTATTTT. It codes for CASSSLAGTTDTQYF.

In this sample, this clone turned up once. The CDR3 here is CASSNRYYEQYF. In DNA, the CDR3 is TGTGCCAGCAGCAACAGATACTACGAGCAGTACTTC. This chain joins TRBV6-5 and TRBJ2-7; D is unresolved. Per germline, CDR1 MNHEY and CDR2 SVGAGI. Trimming removed 6 bases at V and 3 bases at J, with 9 bases between. This CDR3 has 12 residues.

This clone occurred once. Here the CDR3 DNA reads TGTGCCAGCAGTTACGCCAGCCAAGAGACCCAGTACTTC. It specifies CASSYASQETQYF. The chain links TRBV6-6 to TRBJ2-5; no definite D call. The CDR3 has 13 residues. V dropped 2 bases and J dropped 1 base, with 5 bases sitting between them. The germline gives CDR1 MNHNY, CDR2 SVGAGI (reference sequence).

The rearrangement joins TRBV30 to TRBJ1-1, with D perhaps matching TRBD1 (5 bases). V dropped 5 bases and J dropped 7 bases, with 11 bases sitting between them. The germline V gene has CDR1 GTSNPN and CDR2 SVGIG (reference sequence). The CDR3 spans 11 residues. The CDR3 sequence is CAWGAQIEAFF. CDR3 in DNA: TGTGCCTGGGGGGCACAGATTGAAGCTTTCTTT.

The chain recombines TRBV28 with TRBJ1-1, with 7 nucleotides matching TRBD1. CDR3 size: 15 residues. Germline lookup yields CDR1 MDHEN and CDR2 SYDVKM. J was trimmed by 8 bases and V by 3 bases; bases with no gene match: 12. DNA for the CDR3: TGTGCCAGCAGTTTTGGCGGACAGGCCGCGCGCGAAGCTTTCTTT. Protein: CASSFGGQAAREAFF.

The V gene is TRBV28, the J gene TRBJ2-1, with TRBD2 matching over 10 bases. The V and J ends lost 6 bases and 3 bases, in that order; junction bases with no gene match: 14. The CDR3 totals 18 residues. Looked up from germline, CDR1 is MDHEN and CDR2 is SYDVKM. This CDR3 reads CASSSVTSLAGVYNEQFF. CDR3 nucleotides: TGTGCCAGCAGCTCCGTCACCTCTCTAGCGGGAGTCTACAATGAGCAGTTCTTC.

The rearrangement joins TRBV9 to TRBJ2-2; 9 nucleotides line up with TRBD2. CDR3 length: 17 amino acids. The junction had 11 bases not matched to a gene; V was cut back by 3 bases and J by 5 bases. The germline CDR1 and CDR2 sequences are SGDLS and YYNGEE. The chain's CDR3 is CASSAAVTSGFTGELFF. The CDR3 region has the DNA TGTGCCAGCAGCGCCGCGGTAACTAGCGGGTTTACCGGGGAGCTGTTTTTT.

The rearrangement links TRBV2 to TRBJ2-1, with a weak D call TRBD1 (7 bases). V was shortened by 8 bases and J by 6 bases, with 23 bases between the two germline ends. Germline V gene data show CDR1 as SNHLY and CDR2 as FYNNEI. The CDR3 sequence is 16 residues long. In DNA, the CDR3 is TGTGCCAGCCTACGAACACAAGCAGGGGGAGGCAATGAGCAGTTCTTC. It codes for CASLRTQAGGGNEQFF.

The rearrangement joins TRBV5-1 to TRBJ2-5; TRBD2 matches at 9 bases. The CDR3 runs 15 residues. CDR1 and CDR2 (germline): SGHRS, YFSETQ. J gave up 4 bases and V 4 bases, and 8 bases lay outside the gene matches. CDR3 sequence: CASSTLAGVGETQYF. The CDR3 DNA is TGCGCCAGCAGCACCTTAGCGGGAGTAGGAGAGACCCAGTACTTC.

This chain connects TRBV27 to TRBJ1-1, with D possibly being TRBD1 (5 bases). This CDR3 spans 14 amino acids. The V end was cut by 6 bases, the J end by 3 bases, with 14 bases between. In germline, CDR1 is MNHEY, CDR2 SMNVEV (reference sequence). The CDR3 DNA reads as TGTGCCAGCAGGATGGAAGGGGTATACACTGAAGCTTTCTTT. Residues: CASRMEGVYTEAFF.

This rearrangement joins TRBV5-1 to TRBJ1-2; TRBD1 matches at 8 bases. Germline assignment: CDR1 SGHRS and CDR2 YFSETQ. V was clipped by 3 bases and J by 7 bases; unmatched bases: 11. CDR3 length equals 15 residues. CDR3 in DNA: TGCGCCAGCAGCTACTCCCCAGGGGGCGAGTTTGGCTACACCTTC. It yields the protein CASSYSPGGEFGYTF.